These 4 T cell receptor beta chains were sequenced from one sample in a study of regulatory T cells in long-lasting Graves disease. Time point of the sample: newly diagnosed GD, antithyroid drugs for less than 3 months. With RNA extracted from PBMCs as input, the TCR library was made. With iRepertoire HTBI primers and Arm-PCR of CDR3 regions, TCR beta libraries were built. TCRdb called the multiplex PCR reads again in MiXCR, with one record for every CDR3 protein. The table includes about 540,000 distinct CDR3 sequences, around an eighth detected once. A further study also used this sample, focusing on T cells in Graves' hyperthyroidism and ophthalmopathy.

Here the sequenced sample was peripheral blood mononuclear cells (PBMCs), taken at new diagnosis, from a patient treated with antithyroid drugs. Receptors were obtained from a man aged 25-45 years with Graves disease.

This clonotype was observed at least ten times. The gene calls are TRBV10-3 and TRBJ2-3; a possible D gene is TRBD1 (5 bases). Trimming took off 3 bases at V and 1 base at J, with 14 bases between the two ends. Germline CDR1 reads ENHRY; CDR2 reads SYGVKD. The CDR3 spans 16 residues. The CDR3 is CAISDLALGGTDTQYF. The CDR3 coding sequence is TGTGCCATCAGTGACCTTGCATTAGGGGGCACAGATACGCAGTATTTT.

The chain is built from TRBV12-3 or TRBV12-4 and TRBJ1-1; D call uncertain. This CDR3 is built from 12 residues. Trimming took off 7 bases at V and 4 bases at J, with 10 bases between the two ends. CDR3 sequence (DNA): TGTGCCAGCACTGGGGTCGGCACTGAAGCTTTCTTT. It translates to CASTGVGTEAFF.

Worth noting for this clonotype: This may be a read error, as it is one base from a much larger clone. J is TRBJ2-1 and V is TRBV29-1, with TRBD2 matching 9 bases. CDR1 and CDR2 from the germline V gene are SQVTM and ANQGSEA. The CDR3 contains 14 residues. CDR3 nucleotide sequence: TGCAGCGCTAGCGGGATTATCTCCTACAATGAGCAGCTCTTC. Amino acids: CSASGIISYNEQLF.

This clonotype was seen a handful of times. The CDR3 DNA reads as TGTGCCTGGAGGAGGTCTGGGGCCAACGTCCTGACTTTC. Protein: CAWRRSGANVLTF. This chain joins TRBV30 and TRBJ2-6; no clear D gene. CDR1 GTSNPN and CDR2 SVGIG come from the germline V gene (reference sequence). This CDR3 region has 13 residues. Trimming pared 3 bases from V and 1 base from J, leaving 4 bases between.